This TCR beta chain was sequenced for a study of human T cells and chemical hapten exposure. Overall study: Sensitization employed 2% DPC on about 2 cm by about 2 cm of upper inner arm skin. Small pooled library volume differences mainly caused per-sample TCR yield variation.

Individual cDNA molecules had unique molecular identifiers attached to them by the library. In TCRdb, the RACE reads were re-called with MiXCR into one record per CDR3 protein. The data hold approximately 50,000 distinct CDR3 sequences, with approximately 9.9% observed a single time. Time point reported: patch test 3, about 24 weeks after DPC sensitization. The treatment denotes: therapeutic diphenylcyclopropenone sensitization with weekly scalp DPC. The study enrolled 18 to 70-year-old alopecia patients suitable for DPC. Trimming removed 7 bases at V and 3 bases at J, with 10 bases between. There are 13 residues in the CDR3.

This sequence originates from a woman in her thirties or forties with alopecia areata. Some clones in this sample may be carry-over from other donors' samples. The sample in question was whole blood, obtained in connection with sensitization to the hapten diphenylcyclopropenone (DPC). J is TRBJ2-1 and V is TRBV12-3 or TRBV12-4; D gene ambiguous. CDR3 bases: TGTGCCAGCACCCGATTGGTCTACAATGAGCAGTTCTTC. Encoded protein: CASTRLVYNEQFF.